This TCR beta chain was profiled in a study of T-cell memory formation after mild COVID-19. Study-wide points: That cross-reactive memory joined was suggested by some responding clones appearing in pre-infection memory.

The CDR3 loop spans 12 amino acids. Trimming pared 6 bases from V and 3 bases from J, leaving 3 bases between. 5'RACE primed from the constant segment yielded TCR alpha and TCR beta cDNA libraries bearing sample barcodes and UMIs. TCRdb ran MiXCR on the 5' RACE reads and lists one entry per CDR3 protein. The table has about 57,000 distinct CDR3 sequences, 12% seen once; the top ten hold under 30%. On this clonotype itself: The antigen remains undetermined.

The source of this sequence is a man between 18 and 29 years old who had mild COVID-19 (a few samples of this study predate the infection). Cell type and time point are not known. The sample consisted of PBMCs or a T cell subset sorted from them (not recorded which). This sequence joins TRBV12-3 or TRBV12-4 and TRBJ2-6; D is unresolved. CDR3 nucleotides: TGTGCCAGCAGACTTGGGGCCAACGTCCTGACTTTC. This sequence encodes CASRLGANVLTF.